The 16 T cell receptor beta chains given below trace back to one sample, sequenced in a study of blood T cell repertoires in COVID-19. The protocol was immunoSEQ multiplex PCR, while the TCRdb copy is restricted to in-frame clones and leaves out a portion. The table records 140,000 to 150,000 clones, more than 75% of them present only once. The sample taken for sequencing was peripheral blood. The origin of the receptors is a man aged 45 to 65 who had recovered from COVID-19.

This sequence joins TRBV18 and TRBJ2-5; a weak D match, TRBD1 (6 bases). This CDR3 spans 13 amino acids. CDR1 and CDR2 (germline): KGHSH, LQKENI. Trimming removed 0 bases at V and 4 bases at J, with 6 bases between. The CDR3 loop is CASSPPGAETQYF. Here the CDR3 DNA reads TGTGCCAGCTCACCACCGGGGGCAGAGACCCAGTACTTC.

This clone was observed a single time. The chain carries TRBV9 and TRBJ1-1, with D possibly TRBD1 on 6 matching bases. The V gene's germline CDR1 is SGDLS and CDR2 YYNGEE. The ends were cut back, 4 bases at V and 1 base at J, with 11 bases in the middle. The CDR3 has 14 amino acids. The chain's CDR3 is CASSPPQGNTEAFF. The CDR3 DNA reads TGTGCCAGCAGCCCTCCACAGGGGAACACTGAAGCTTTCTTT.

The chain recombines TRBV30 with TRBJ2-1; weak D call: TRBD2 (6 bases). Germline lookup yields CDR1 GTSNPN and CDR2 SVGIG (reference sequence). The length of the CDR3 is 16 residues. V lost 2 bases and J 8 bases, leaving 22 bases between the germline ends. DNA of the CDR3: TGTGCCTGGAGTCCCGCTCTGACTAGAAATAGGGATGAGCAGTTCTTC. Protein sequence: CAWSPALTRNRDEQFF.

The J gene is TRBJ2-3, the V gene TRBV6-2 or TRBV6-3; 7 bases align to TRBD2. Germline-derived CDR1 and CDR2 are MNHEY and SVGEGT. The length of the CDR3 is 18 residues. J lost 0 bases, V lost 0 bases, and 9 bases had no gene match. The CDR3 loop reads CASSYSMGGGLSTDTQYF. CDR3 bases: TGTGCCAGCAGTTACTCGATGGGCGGGGGACTTAGCACAGATACGCAGTATTTT.

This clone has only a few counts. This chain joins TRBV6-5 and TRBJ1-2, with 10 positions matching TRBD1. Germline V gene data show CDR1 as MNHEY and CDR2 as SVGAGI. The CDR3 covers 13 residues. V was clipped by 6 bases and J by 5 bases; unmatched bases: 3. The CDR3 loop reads CASRLGQGYGYTF. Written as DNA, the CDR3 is TGTGCCAGCAGATTGGGACAGGGGTATGGCTACACCTTC.

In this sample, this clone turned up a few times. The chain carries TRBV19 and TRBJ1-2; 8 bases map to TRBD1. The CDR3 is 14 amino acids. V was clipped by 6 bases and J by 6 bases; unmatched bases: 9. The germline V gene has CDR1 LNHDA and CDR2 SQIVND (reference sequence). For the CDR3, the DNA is TGTGCCAGTAGCGCAGGGGGCGCGGGTAATGGCTACACCTTC. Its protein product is CASSAGGAGNGYTF.

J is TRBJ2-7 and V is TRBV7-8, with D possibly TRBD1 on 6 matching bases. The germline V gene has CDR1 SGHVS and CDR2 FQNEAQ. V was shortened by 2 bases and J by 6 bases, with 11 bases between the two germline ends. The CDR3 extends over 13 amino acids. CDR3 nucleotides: TGTGCCAGCAGCTTAAGTAAAGGGGGCGAGCAGTACTTC. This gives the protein CASSLSKGGEQYF.

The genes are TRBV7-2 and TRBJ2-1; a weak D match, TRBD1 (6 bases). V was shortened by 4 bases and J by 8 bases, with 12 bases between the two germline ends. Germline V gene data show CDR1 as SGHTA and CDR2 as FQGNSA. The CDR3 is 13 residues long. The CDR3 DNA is TGTGCCAGCAGCTCCACAGGGTACTATGAGCAGTTCTTC. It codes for CASSSTGYYEQFF.

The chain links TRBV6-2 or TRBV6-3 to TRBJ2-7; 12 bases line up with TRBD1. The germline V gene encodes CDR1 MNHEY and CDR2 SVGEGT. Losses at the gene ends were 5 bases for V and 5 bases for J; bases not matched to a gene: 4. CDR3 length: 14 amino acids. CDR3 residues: CASSGTGGYNEQYF. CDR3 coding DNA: TGTGCCAGCAGTGGGACAGGGGGCTACAACGAGCAGTACTTC.

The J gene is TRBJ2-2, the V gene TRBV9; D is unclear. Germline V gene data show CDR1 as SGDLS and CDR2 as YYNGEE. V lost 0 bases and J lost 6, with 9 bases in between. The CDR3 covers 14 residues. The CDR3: CASSVVGAAGELFF. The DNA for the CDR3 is TGTGCCAGCAGCGTAGTAGGTGCGGCCGGGGAGCTGTTTTTT.

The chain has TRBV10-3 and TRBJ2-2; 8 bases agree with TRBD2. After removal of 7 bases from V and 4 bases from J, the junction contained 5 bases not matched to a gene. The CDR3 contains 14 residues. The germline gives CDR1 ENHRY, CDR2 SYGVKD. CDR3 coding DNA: TGTGCCATCAAAGGTAGCGGGGTCACCGGGGAGCTGTTTTTT. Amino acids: CAIKGSGVTGELFF.

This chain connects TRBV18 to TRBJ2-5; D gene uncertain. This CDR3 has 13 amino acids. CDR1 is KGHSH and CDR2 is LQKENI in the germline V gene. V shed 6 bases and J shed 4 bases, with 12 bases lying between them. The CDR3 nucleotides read TGTGCCAGCTCTACCGAGACAAGAGAGACCCAGTACTTC. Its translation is CASSTETRETQYF.

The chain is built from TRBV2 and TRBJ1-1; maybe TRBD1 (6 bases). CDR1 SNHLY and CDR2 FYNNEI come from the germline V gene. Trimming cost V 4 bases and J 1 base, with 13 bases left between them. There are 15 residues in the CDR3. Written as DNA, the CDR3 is TGTGCCAGCAGTGCCGGGGGGACAAAGAACACTGAAGCTTTCTTT. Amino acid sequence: CASSAGGTKNTEAFF.

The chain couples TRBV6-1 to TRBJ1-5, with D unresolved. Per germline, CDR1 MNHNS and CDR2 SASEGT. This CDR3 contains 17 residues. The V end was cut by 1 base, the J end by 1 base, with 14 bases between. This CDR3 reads CASSEVMAGGSNQPQHF. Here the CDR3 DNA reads TGTGCCAGCAGTGAAGTAATGGCGGGAGGGAGCAATCAGCCCCAGCATTTT.

The CDR3 reads CASSQDVPGLGEKLFF. DNA of the CDR3: TGTGCCAGCAGCCAAGATGTACCAGGGCTAGGGGAAAAACTGTTTTTT. The chain recombines TRBV14 with TRBJ1-4; TRBD1 might be the D (5 bases). V was cut by 0 bases and J by 8 bases, with 16 bases left in between. Germline CDR1 is SGHDN and CDR2 is FVKESK. CDR3 length equals 16 residues.

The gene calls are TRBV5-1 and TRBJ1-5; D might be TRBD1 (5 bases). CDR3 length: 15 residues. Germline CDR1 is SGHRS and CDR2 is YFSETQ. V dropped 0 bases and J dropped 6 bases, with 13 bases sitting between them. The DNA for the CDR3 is TGCGCCAGCAGCTTGGGTTGGGGGGGAGGTCAGCCCCAGCATTTT. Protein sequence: CASSLGWGGGQPQHF.